This T cell receptor beta chain was captured by sequencing in a study of T-cell memory formation after mild COVID-19. This clonotype came up a few times. Germline values: CDR1 SGHVS, CDR2 FQNEAQ. Losses at the gene ends were 0 bases for V and 5 bases for J; bases not matched to a gene: 17. The CDR3 spans 20 residues. In TCRdb, the 5' RACE reads were re-called with MiXCR into one record per CDR3 protein. The repertoire includes more than 80,000 distinct CDR3 sequences, under 15% of them detected once, and 25% to 35% sits in the top ten. This TCR derives from an adult woman who had mild COVID-19 (a few samples of this study predate the infection). Cell type and time point are not known. The sample was PBMCs or a T cell subset sorted from them (not recorded which). The chain carries TRBV7-8 and TRBJ2-7, with TRBD2 matching over 12 bases. CDR3 amino acids: CASSLASRGLAGGNLNEQYF. As DNA, the CDR3 is TGTGCCAGCAGCTTAGCCTCCCGGGGGCTAGCGGGGGGGAACCTCAACGAGCAGTACTTC.